The 3 T cell receptor beta chains below were found in one sample sequenced in a study of blood T cell repertoires in COVID-19. Method: immunoSEQ multiplex PCR; TCRdb's copy keeps in-frame clones and lacks some. The sample yields about 430,000 clones, around nine tenths seen once. The sequencing sample was made of PBMCs or T cells enriched from blood (not recorded which). The receptors stem from a woman under 30 who had been exposed to COVID-19.

J is TRBJ2-2 and V is TRBV6-5; 8 bases map to TRBD1. CDR3 length: 13 amino acids. V lost 5 bases to trimming and J lost 6 bases; unmatched junction nucleotides: 2. Germline V CDR1 and CDR2: MNHEY, SVGAGI. In nucleotides, the CDR3 is TGTGCCAGCAGTAACAGGGGGGCCGGGGAGCTGTTTTTT. Translating it yields CASSNRGAGELFF.

The chain links TRBV5-5 to TRBJ1-2, with D unresolved. The V gene's germline CDR1 is SGHKS and CDR2 YYEKEE (reference sequence). Trimming took 1 base from V and 0 from J, leaving 7 bases between them. This CDR3 is built from 14 residues. The DNA for the CDR3 is TGTGCCAGCAGCTTGACGGGAACTAACTATGGCTACACCTTC. This encodes CASSLTGTNYGYTF.

J is TRBJ1-2 and V is TRBV27; 9 bases are shared with TRBD1. Germline V gives CDR1 MNHEY, CDR2 SMNVEV (reference sequence). CDR3 size: 15 residues. V lost 4 bases and J lost 3; bases outside the gene matches: 6. CDR3 DNA: TGTGCCAGCAGTTCGGGTACAGGGGGCTACTATGGCTACACCTTC. Amino acids: CASSSGTGGYYGYTF.